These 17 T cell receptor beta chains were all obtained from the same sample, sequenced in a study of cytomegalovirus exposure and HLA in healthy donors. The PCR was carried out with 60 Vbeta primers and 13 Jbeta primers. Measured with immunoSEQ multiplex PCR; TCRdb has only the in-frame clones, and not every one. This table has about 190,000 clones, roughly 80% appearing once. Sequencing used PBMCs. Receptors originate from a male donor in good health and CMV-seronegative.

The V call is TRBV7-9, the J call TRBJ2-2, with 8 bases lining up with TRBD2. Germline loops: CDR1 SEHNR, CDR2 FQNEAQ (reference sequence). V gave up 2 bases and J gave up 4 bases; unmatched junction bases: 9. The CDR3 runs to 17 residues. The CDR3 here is CASSLNLAGGVTGELFF. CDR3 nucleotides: TGTGCCAGCAGCTTAAACTTGGCGGGGGGTGTCACCGGGGAGCTGTTTTTT.

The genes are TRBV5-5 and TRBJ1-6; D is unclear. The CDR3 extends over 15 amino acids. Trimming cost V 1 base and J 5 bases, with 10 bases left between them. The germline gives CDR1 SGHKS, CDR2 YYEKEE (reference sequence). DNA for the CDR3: TGTGCCAGCAGCTTGTCACAGAACCATAATTCACCCCTCCACTTT. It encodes CASSLSQNHNSPLHF.

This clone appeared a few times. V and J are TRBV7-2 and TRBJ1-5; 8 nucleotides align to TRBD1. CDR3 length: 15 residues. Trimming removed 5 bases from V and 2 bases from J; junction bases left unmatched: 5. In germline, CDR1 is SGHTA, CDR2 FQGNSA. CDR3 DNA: TGTGCCAGCAGCCCCTCGACAGGGGGCAATCAGCCCCAGCATTTT. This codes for CASSPSTGGNQPQHF.

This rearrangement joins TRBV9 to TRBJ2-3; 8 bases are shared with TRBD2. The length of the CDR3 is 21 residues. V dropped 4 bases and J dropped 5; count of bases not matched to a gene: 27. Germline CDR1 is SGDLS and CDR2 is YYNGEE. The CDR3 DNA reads TGTGCCAGCAGCACCGAAACAGGGATCGTCGTGCTAGCGGGTATTAGAGATACGCAGTATTTT. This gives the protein CASSTETGIVVLAGIRDTQYF. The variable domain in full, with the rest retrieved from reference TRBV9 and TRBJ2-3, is DSGVTQTPKHLITATGQRVTLRCSPRSGDLSVYWYQQSLDQGLQFLIQYYNGEERAKGNILERFSAQQFPDLHSELNLSSLELGDSALYFCASSTETGIVVLAGIRDTQYFGPGTRLTVL.

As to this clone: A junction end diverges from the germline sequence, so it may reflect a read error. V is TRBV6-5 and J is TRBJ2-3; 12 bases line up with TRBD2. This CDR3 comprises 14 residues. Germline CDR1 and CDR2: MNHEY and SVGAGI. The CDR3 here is CASSYSYGLAGLGF. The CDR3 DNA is TGTGCCAGCAGTTACTCCTACGGACTAGCGGGATTGGGGTTT.

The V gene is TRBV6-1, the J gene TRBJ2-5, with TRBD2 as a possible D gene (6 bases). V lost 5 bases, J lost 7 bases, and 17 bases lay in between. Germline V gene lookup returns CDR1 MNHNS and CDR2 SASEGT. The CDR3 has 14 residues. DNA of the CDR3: TGTGCCAGCAGTACCAGCGGGCCGGTTGGGACCCAGTACTTC. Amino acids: CASSTSGPVGTQYF.

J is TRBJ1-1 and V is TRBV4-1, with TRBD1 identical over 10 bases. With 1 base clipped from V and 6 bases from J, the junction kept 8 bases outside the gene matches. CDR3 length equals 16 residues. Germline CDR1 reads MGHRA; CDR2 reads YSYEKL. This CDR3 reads CASSQAPGQGFSEAFF. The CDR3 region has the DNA TGCGCCAGCAGCCAAGCCCCGGGACAGGGGTTTTCTGAAGCTTTCTTT.

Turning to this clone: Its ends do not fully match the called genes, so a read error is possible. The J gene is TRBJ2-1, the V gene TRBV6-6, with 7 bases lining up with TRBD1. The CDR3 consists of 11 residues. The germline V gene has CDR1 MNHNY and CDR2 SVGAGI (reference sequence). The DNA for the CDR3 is TGTGCCAGCAGTTACAAGGGACAGAGAATCTTC. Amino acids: CASSYKGQRIF.

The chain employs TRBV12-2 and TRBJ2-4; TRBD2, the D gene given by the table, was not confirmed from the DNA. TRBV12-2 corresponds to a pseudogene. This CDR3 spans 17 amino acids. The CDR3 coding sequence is TGTGCAAGTCGCTTAGGACGGGGTCAGATAGCCAAAAACATTCAGTACTTC. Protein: CASRLGRGQIAKNIQYF.

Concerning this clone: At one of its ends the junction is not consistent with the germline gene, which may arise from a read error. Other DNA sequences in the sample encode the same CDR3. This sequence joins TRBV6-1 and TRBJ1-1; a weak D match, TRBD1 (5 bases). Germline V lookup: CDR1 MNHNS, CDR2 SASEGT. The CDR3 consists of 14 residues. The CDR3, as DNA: TGTGCCAGCAGTGAATCGACAGTGAACACTGAAGCCTTCTTT. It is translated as CASSESTVNTEAFF.

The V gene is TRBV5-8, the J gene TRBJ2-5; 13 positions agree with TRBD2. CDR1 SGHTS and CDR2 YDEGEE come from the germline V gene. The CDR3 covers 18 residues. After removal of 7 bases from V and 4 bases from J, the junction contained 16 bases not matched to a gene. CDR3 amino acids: CASGRLAGGHRRGETQYF. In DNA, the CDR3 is TGTGCCAGCGGTCGACTAGCGGGAGGTCACCGAAGGGGAGAGACCCAGTACTTC.

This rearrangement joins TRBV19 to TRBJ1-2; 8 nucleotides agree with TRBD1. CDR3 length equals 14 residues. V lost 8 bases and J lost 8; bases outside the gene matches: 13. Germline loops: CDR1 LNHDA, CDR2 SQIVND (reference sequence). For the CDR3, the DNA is TGTGCCAGTGGATCTCAGGGGGCGCGGAGCGGCTACACCTTC. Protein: CASGSQGARSGYTF.

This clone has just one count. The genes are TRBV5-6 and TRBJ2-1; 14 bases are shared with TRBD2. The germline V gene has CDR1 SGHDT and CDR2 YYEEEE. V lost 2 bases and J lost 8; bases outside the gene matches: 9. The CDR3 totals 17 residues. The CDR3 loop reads CASSLRLAGGPKDEQFF. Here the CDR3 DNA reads TGTGCCAGCAGCTTAAGACTAGCGGGAGGGCCCAAGGATGAGCAGTTCTTC. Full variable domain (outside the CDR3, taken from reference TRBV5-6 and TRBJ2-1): DAGVTQSPTHLIKTRGQQVTLRCSPKSGHDTVSWYQQALGQGPQFIFQYYEEEERQRGNFPDRFSGHQFPNYSSELNVNALLLGDSALYLCASSLRLAGGPKDEQFFGPGTRLTVL.

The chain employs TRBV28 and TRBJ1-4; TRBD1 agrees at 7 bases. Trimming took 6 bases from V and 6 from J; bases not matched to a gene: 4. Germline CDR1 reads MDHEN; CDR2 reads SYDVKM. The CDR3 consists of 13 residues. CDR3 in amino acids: CASRDRFHEKLFF. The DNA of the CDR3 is TGTGCCAGCAGGGACAGGTTTCATGAAAAACTGTTTTTT.

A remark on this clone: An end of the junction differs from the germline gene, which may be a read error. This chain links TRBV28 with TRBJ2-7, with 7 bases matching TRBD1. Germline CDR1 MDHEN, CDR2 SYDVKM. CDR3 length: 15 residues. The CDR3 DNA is TGTGCCAGCAATTTAGGCCGGAGAGACAGGGACGAGCAGTACTTC. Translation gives CASNLGRRDRDEQYF.

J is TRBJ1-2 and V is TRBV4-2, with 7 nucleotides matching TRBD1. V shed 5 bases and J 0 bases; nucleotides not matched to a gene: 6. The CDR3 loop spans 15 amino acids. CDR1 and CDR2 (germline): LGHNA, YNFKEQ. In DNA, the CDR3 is TGTGCCAGCAGCTCGCCTGACAGGGCTAACTATGGCTACACCTTC. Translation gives CASSSPDRANYGYTF.

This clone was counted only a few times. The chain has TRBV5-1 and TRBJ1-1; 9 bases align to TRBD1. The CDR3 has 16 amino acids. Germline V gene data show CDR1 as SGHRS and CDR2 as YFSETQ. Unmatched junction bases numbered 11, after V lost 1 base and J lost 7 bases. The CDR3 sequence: CASSLLGTGYFGEAFF. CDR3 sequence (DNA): TGCGCCAGCAGCTTGTTAGGGACAGGGTATTTCGGTGAAGCTTTCTTT.